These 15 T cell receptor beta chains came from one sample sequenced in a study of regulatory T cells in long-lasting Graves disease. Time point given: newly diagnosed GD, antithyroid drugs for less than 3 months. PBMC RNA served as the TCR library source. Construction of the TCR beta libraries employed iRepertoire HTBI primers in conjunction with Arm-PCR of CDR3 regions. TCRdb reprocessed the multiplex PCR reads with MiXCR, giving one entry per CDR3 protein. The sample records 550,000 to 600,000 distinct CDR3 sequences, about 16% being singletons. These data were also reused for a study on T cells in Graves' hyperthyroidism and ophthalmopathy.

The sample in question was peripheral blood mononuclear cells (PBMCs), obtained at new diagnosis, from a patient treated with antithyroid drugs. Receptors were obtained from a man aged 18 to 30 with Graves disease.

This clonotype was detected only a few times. CDR3 sequence (DNA): TGTGCCAGCACCCAACACGGACAGGGGGCGGGTGAAGCTTTCTTT. It is translated as CASTQHGQGAGEAFF. This chain uses TRBV6-1 with TRBJ1-1, with 11 positions matching TRBD1. The length of the CDR3 is 15 residues. Germline V gene lookup returns CDR1 MNHNS and CDR2 SASEGT. J was trimmed by 7 bases and V by 7 bases; bases with no gene match: 11.

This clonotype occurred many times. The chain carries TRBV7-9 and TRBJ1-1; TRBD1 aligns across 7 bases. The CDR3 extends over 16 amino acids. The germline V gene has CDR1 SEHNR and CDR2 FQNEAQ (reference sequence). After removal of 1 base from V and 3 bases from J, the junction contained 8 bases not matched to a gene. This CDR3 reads CASSLGIQGFDTEAFF. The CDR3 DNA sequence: TGTGCCAGCAGCTTAGGTATACAGGGGTTCGACACTGAAGCTTTCTTT.

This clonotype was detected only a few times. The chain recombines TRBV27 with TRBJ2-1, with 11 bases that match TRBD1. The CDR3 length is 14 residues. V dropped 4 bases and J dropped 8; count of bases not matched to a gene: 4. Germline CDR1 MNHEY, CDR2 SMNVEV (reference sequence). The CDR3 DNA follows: TGTGCCAGCAGTTCCGGGACAGGGGGTTATGAGCAGTTCTTC. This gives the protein CASSSGTGGYEQFF.

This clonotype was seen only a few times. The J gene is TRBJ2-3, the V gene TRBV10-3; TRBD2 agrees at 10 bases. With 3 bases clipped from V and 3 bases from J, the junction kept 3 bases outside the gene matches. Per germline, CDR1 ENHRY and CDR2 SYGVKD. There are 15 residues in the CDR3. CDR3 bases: TGTGCCATCAGTGACGCGGGACTAGCGACAGATACGCAGTATTTT. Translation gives CAISDAGLATDTQYF.

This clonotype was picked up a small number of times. As DNA, the CDR3 is TGCGCCAGCAGCTTGACAGCTTCGAATCAGGGGACCGGGGAGCTGTTTTTT. It yields the protein CASSLTASNQGTGELFF. The chain has TRBV5-1 and TRBJ2-2; D is perhaps TRBD1 (6 bases). This CDR3 has 17 residues. V shed 1 base and J shed 5 bases, with 18 bases lying between them. Germline V CDR1 and CDR2: SGHRS, YFSETQ.

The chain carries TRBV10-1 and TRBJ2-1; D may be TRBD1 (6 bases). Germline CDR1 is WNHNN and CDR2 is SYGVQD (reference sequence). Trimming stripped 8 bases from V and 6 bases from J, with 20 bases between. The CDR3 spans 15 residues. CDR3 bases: TGCGCCAGCCCAAGGGGGAGAAGGGATGGCAATGAGCAGTTCTTC. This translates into CASPRGRRDGNEQFF.

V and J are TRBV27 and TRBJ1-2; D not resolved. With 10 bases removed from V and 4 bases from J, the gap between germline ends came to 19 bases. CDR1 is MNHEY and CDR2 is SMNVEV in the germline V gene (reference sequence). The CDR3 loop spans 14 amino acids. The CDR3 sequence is CATMTFIGSYGYTF. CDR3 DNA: TGTGCCACCATGACTTTTATAGGGTCCTATGGCTACACCTTC.

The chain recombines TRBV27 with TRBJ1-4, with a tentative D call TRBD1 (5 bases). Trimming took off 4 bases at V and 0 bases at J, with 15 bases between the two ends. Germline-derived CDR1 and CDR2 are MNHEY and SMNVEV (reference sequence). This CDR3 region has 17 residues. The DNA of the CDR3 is TGTGCCAGCAGTTCGGGGTTCGGGGGTGCAACTAATGAAAAACTGTTTTTT. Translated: CASSSGFGGATNEKLFF.

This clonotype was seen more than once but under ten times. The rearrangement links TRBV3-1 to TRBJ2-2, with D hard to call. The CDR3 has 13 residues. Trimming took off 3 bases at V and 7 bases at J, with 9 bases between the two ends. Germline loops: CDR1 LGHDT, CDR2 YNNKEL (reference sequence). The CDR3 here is CASSQWFVGELFF. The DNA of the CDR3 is TGTGCCAGCAGCCAGTGGTTCGTCGGGGAGCTGTTTTTT.

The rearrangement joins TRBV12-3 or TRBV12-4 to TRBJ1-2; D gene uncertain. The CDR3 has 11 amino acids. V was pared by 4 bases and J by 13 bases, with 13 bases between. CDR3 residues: CASSYSEFGTF. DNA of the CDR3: TGTGCCAGCAGTTACTCGGAATTTGGCACCTTC.

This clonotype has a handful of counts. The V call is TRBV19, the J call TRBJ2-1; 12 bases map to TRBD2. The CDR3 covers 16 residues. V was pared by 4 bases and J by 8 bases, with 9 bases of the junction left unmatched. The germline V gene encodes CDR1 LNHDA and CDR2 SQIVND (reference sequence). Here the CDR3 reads CASSTRLAGDLDEQFF. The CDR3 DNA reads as TGTGCCAGTAGTACCCGACTAGCGGGGGACCTCGATGAGCAGTTCTTC.

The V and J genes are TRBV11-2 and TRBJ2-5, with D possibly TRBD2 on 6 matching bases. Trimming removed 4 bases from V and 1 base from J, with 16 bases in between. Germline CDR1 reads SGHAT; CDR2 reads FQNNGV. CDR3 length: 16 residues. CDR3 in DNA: TGTGCCAGCAGCTGGAGGGCAGGCAGGGCCCAAGAGACCCAGTACTTC. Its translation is CASSWRAGRAQETQYF.

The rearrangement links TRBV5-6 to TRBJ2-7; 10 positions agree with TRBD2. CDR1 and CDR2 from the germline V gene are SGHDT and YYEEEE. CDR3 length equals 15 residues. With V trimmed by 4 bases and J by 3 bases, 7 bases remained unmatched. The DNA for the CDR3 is TGTGCCAGCAGCCCCGGGACTAGCGCGAACTACGAGCAGTACTTC. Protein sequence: CASSPGTSANYEQYF.

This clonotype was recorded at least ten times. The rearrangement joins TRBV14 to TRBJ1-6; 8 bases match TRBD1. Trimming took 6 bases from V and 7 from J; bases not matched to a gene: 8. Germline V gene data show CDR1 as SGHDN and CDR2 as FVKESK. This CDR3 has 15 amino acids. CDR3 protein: CASSELPGGNSPLHF. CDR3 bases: TGTGCCAGCAGTGAACTACCAGGGGGCAATTCACCCCTCCACTTT.

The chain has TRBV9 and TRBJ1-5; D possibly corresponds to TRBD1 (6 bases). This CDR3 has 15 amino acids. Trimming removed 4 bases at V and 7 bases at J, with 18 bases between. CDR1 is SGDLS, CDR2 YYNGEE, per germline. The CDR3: CASSPTGGVGQPQHF. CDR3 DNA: TGTGCCAGCAGCCCGACTGGGGGCGTTGGCCAGCCCCAGCATTTT.